Sequencing of this T cell receptor (beta chain) was carried out in a study of graft-versus-host responses after intestinal transplantation. The protocol was immunoSEQ multiplex PCR, while the TCRdb copy is restricted to in-frame clones and leaves out a portion. This sample has 90,000 to 120,000 clones; roughly 87% occur once, and the top ten carry 0.7% to 0.9%. Trimming took 5 bases from V and 3 from J, leaving 11 bases between them. Per germline, CDR1 SGHNT and CDR2 YYREEE (reference sequence). This CDR3 comprises 13 residues. General study points: Early HvG declines after transplant were associated with peak circulating GvH clone levels. Investigators detected GvH clones in recipient marrow, with some emerging earlier in ileum or blood.

A single count supports this clone. Antigen specificity is unknown. This TCR was recovered from a human donor who received an intestinal transplant. The genes are TRBV5-4 and TRBJ1-1; weak D call: TRBD1 (6 bases). The specimen comprised unstimulated CD4+ T cells sorted from spleen or lymph node cells, sampled before intestinal transplant. The CDR3 DNA follows: TGTGCCAGCAGGGAGGGGGGGGACACTGAAGCTTTCTTT. Residues: CASREGGDTEAFF.